The subject of this entry is one T cell receptor beta chain. As yet, its antigen is unknown. The CDR3 contains 12 residues. The V gene lost 4 bases and the J gene lost 9 bases, with 13 bases spanning the gap. Germline V gene data show CDR1 as SGHDT and CDR2 as YYEEEE. Sequencing was performed with immunoSEQ multiplex PCR; in TCRdb, only in-frame clones are kept and a portion is missing. The sample carries about 2 million clones, roughly 94% recorded once. The sample comes from a study of shared clonotypes between healthy human individuals. Regarding the study as a whole: Among non-shared clonotypes, generation probabilities were lower than among those shared by all four donors.

The receptor was isolated from a man aged 18 to 30 in good health. Sequences were obtained from naive CD4+ T cells sorted from blood. Subset reported: CD45RA+ positively selected. J is TRBJ1-2 and V is TRBV5-6; TRBD1 is a possible D gene (6 bases). CDR3 amino acids: CASSPQGTSYTF. The CDR3 bases are TGTGCCAGCAGCCCACAGGGTACTAGCTACACCTTC. Looking up the rest from reference TRBV5-6 and TRBJ1-2 gives the full variable domain: DAGVTQSPTHLIKTRGQQVTLRCSPKSGHDTVSWYQQALGQGPQFIFQYYEEEERQRGNFPDRFSGHQFPNYSSELNVNALLLGDSALYLCASSPQGTSYTFGSGTRLTVV.